This T cell receptor (beta chain) comes out of a study of shared clonotypes between healthy human individuals. Regarding the study as a whole: A generally larger estimated richness was seen in naive subsets than in memory subsets.

V shed 6 bases, J shed 9 bases, and the junction held 6 bases outside the gene matches. Germline V gene sequence: CDR1 LNHDA, CDR2 SQIVND (reference sequence). The CDR3 consists of 13 residues. TCRdb keeps only in-frame clones here, not all; method: immunoSEQ multiplex PCR. The sample carries hundreds of thousands of clones, around 96% recorded once. Selected positively for CCR7 and CD45RO-negative, naive CD8 cells excluded terminally differentiated effector memory CD45RA+ cells. In regard to this clone: The antigen remains unidentified.

The receptor was derived from a woman aged 30 to 39 in good health. The chain has TRBV19 and TRBJ2-1, with 9 bases fitting TRBD2. What was sequenced was naive CD8+ T cells sorted from blood. This CDR3 reads CASSGGRGVEQFF. The CDR3 DNA is TGTGCCAGTAGCGGCGGGAGGGGGGTTGAGCAGTTCTTC.